Below are 25 T cell receptor beta chains sequenced from a single sample in a study of identical twins. In TCRdb, the 5' RACE reads were re-called with MiXCR into one record per CDR3 protein. The sample shows around 1.7 million distinct CDR3 sequences, under 35% of them seen only once. Sequenced material: cord blood. These receptors all come from a newborn girl in good health.

The chain employs TRBV30 and TRBJ2-2, with TRBD1 as a possible D gene (5 bases). The CDR3 is 10 amino acids. V lost 5 bases to trimming and J lost 8 bases, with 6 bases between them. Germline CDR1 and CDR2: GTSNPN and SVGIG (reference sequence). The chain's CDR3 is CAWSGGELFF. CDR3 in DNA: TGTGCCTGGTCAGGGGGGGAGCTGTTTTTT.

V usage is TRBV4-1 and J usage is TRBJ2-2; weak D call: TRBD1 (6 bases). The CDR3 runs to 16 residues. Deletions cut 4 bases from V and 7 bases from J, with 19 bases between. Germline lookup yields CDR1 MGHRA and CDR2 YSYEKL. CDR3 loop: CASSLIRPGVDGELFF. For the CDR3, the DNA is TGCGCCAGCAGCCTAATTCGTCCAGGGGTGGACGGGGAGCTGTTTTTT.

This clonotype was picked up many times. The CDR3 DNA is TGTGCCAGCAGTTTTTTCGGATTCACAGATACGCAGTATTTT. It translates to CASSFFGFTDTQYF. The chain combines TRBV12-3 or TRBV12-4 with TRBJ2-3; unclear D gene. This CDR3 has 14 amino acids. Trimming removed 3 bases at V and 2 bases at J, with 9 bases between.

This clonotype was detected ten times or more. The CDR3 loop is CASSYGGPQETQYF. CDR3 DNA: TGTGCCAGCAGTTATGGGGGGCCACAAGAGACCCAGTACTTC. The V gene is TRBV6-6, the J gene TRBJ2-5; D assignment may be TRBD1 or TRBD2 (6 bases each). Germline CDR1 MNHNY, CDR2 SVGAGI (reference sequence). V lost 3 bases, J lost 2 bases, and 10 bases lay in between. This CDR3 contains 14 residues.

Of note for this clonotype: One end of the junction is discordant with germline, which a read error may explain. The V call is TRBV6-1, the J call TRBJ1-1; D is unclear. The CDR3 contains 12 residues. Germline CDR1 and CDR2: MNHNS and SASEGT. The CDR3 region is CASSEPRTGAFF. The CDR3 bases are TGTGCCAGCAGTGAACCCCGTACTGGAGCTTTCTTT.

This chain joins TRBV20-1 and TRBJ1-1, with no clear D. The CDR3 length is 11 residues. The V end was cut by 3 bases, the J end by 7 bases, with 9 bases between. The germline CDR1 and CDR2 sequences are DFQATT and SNEGSKA (reference sequence). The CDR3 region has the DNA TGCAGTGCTAGGGACGGGGTTGAAGCTTTCTTT. Translating gives CSARDGVEAFF.

This clonotype was seen a handful of times. The genes are TRBV11-2 and TRBJ2-3; D possibly uses TRBD1 or TRBD2 (5 bases each). CDR1 and CDR2 (germline): SGHAT, FQNNGV. This CDR3 comprises 16 residues. V lost 0 bases and J lost 0, with 10 bases in between. The CDR3 reads CASSLEGPSSTDTQYF. DNA for the CDR3: TGTGCCAGCAGCTTAGAGGGACCATCTAGCACAGATACGCAGTATTTT.

The table lists this clonotype with many counts. The germline gene is not matched at one end of the junction; a read error may be the cause. The chain links TRBV20-1 to TRBJ2-1; weak D call: TRBD2 (5 bases). The CDR3 runs 15 residues. Germline V lookup: CDR1 DFQATT, CDR2 SNEGSKA (reference sequence). The CDR3 DNA follows: TGCAGTACTAGTGTACGCCCATACCCTGACAATGAGCAGTTCTTC. Residues: CSTSVRPYPDNEQFF.

This clonotype has more than one count but fewer than ten. V and J are TRBV30 and TRBJ2-1, with D possibly being TRBD1 (5 bases). CDR1 and CDR2 from the germline V gene are GTSNPN and SVGIG (reference sequence). The CDR3 consists of 15 residues. V lost 4 bases, J lost 7 bases, and 20 bases lay in between. The CDR3 DNA sequence: TGTGCCTGGACCCGCCTTCCGGAAGGGGCAAATGAGCAGTTCTTC. Translation gives CAWTRLPEGANEQFF.

The V gene is TRBV5-6, the J gene TRBJ2-3; D gene ambiguous. This CDR3 comprises 13 residues. V lost 4 bases and J 5 bases, leaving 11 bases between the germline ends. CDR1 and CDR2 (germline): SGHDT, YYEEEE. CDR3 sequence reads: CASSLTFGDTQYF. The DNA of the CDR3 is TGTGCCAGCAGCCTCACGTTCGGAGATACGCAGTATTTT.

This rearrangement joins TRBV4-1 to TRBJ2-4, with 11 bases fitting TRBD1. Per the germline V gene, CDR1 is MGHRA and CDR2 is YSYEKL. V gave up 0 bases and J gave up 1 base; unmatched junction bases: 2. The CDR3 totals 17 residues. CDR3 DNA: TGCGCCAGCAGCCAAGAGGACAGGGGGCTTGCCAAAAACATTCAGTACTTC. Its translation is CASSQEDRGLAKNIQYF.

This chain joins TRBV9 and TRBJ2-1; 7 nucleotides align to TRBD2. Germline CDR1 and CDR2: SGDLS and YYNGEE. Trimming removed 2 bases from V and 4 bases from J; junction bases left unmatched: 6. This CDR3 spans 15 amino acids. This chain's CDR3 is CASSVTSAPYNEQFF. The CDR3 bases are TGTGCCAGCAGCGTCACTAGCGCCCCTTACAATGAGCAGTTCTTC. The full variable domain, completed using reference TRBV9 and TRBJ2-1, is DSGVTQTPKHLITATGQRVTLRCSPRSGDLSVYWYQQSLDQGLQFLIQYYNGEERAKGNILERFSAQQFPDLHSELNLSSLELGDSALYFCASSVTSAPYNEQFFGPGTRLTVL.

In its sample, this clonotype was seen a few times. The chain employs TRBV20-1 and TRBJ2-3; 10 nucleotides line up with TRBD2. This CDR3 is 10 amino acids long. Germline assignment: CDR1 DFQATT and CDR2 SNEGSKA (reference sequence). In DNA form, the CDR3 reads TGCACTAGCGGGGGAAATACGCAGTATTTT. This gives the protein CTSGGNTQYF.

This clonotype appeared a few times. V and J are TRBV9 and TRBJ2-1, with D unclear. V dropped 0 bases and J dropped 8 bases, with 9 bases sitting between them. CDR3 length equals 13 residues. Looked up from germline, CDR1 is SGDLS and CDR2 is YYNGEE. The CDR3 coding sequence is TGTGCCAGCAGCGTAGCGGGTTGGGATGAGCAGTTCTTC. It translates to CASSVAGWDEQFF. Based on the CDR3 plus reference TRBV9 and TRBJ2-1, the full variable domain is DSGVTQTPKHLITATGQRVTLRCSPRSGDLSVYWYQQSLDQGLQFLIQYYNGEERAKGNILERFSAQQFPDLHSELNLSSLELGDSALYFCASSVAGWDEQFFGPGTRLTVL.

The CDR3 region has the DNA TGTGCCAGCCGTCGTGACAGGGTCAATCAGCCCCAGCATTTT. It encodes CASRRDRVNQPQHF. The chain is built from TRBV6-1 and TRBJ1-5, with TRBD1 matching over 7 bases. The J segment lost 3 bases and the V segment lost 8 bases, leaving 7 bases of the junction unmatched. CDR3 length: 14 amino acids. CDR1 is MNHNS and CDR2 is SASEGT in the germline V gene.

The rearrangement joins TRBV7-9 to TRBJ1-4; TRBD1 agrees at 8 bases. The V gene end was trimmed by 6 bases and the J gene end by 8 bases; junction bases not matched to a gene: 2. Germline CDR1 is SEHNR and CDR2 is FQNEAQ (reference sequence). This CDR3 spans 12 amino acids. The CDR3 reads CASRGQGEKLFF. In DNA form, the CDR3 reads TGTGCCAGCAGAGGACAGGGCGAAAAACTGTTTTTT.

The chain is built from TRBV6-5 and TRBJ1-5; D is uncertain. V lost 2 bases to trimming and J lost 0 bases, with 17 bases between them. Germline assignment: CDR1 MNHEY and CDR2 SVGAGI. The CDR3 is made up of 18 amino acids. DNA of the CDR3: TGTGCCAGCAGTTACGTTCCCGGAGCACCCTCTAGCAATCAGCCCCAGCATTTT. This encodes CASSYVPGAPSSNQPQHF.

The V and J genes are TRBV19 and TRBJ1-2, with a possible D match to TRBD1 (6 bases). V was pared by 3 bases and J by 2 bases, with 10 bases between. The CDR3 loop spans 14 amino acids. The germline CDR1 and CDR2 sequences are LNHDA and SQIVND (reference sequence). CDR3 protein: CASSIPTGNYGYTF. Here the CDR3 DNA reads TGTGCCAGTAGTATCCCGACAGGAAACTATGGCTACACCTTC.

Of note for this clonotype: A clone one base away is much larger, so this may be a read error. The chain has TRBV2 and TRBJ2-5; D gene unclear. From germline, CDR1 is SNHLY and CDR2 FYNNEI. The CDR3 is 13 residues long. Here the CDR3 reads CTSSPTRQETQYF. CDR3 DNA: TGTACCAGCTCCCCCACCAGACAAGAGACCCAGTACTTC.

As concerns this clonotype: A far bigger clonotype differs at one base, so this is likely a read error. The chain couples TRBV5-1 to TRBJ2-5; D gene ambiguous. This CDR3 region has 10 residues. Germline values: CDR1 SGHRS, CDR2 YFSETQ. The ends were cut back, 0 bases at V and 11 bases at J, with 5 bases in the middle. In DNA, the CDR3 is TGCGCCAGCAGCTTGGAGGAGCAGTACTTC. It yields the protein CASSLEEQYF.

This clonotype was counted a few times. This chain uses TRBV7-2 with TRBJ2-7, with D tentatively TRBD1 (5 bases). Germline CDR1 SGHTA, CDR2 FQGNSA. V was shortened by 5 bases and J by 1 base, with 18 bases between the two germline ends. The CDR3 contains 16 residues. The CDR3 region is CASSPRQLYLSYEQYF. Here the CDR3 DNA reads TGTGCCAGCAGCCCTCGACAGCTTTACCTTTCCTACGAGCAGTACTTC. The entire variable domain, with the rest obtained from reference TRBV7-2 and TRBJ2-7, is as follows: GAGVSQSPSNKVTEKGKDVELRCDPISGHTALYWYRQSLGQGLEFLIYFQGNSAPDKSGLPSDRFSAERTGGSVSTLTIQRTQQEDSAVYLCASSPRQLYLSYEQYFGPGTRLTVT.

The V call is TRBV24-1, the J call TRBJ1-4; D uncertain. The CDR3 is 14 residues long. The germline CDR1 and CDR2 sequences are KGHDR and SFDVKD. The V end was cut by 5 bases, the J end by 5 bases, with 11 bases between. Here the CDR3 DNA reads TGTGCCACCAGTGCGGGTGTACCGAATGAAAAACTGTTTTTT. Its protein is CATSAGVPNEKLFF.

The V call is TRBV12-3 or TRBV12-4, the J call TRBJ2-7, with TRBD2 matching 9 bases. V dropped 6 bases and J dropped 1; count of bases not matched to a gene: 7. The CDR3 is 15 amino acids. The CDR3 protein is CASSLASGVSYEQYF. The CDR3 DNA is TGTGCCAGCAGCCTAGCTAGCGGGGTTTCCTACGAGCAGTACTTC.

The chain links TRBV27 to TRBJ2-1, with TRBD1 matching over 9 bases. V shed 2 bases and J 8 bases; nucleotides not matched to a gene: 7. Germline values: CDR1 MNHEY, CDR2 SMNVEV (reference sequence). The CDR3 runs 15 residues. The chain's CDR3 is CASSLMGQGWHEQFF. CDR3 coding DNA: TGTGCCAGCAGTTTAATGGGACAGGGTTGGCATGAGCAGTTCTTC.

This clonotype was seen only a few times. The chain is built from TRBV6-1 and TRBJ2-7, with a possible D match to TRBD1 (5 bases). Germline V gene data show CDR1 as MNHNS and CDR2 as SASEGT. V shed 0 bases and J shed 2 bases, with 11 bases lying between them. The CDR3 is made up of 15 amino acids. The CDR3 region has the DNA TGTGCCAGCAGTGAAGCGCCCAGGGTAACCTACGAGCAGTACTTC. This sequence encodes CASSEAPRVTYEQYF.